Listed below are T cell receptor beta chains from one sample, sequenced in a study of T cell changes during pregnancy in multiple sclerosis. Repertoires were generated with immunoSEQ multiplex PCR, while TCRdb's copy carries only in-frame clones and drops some. The profile shows over 25,000 clones, under 95% of them singletons. The sample in question was CD4+ T cells from peripheral blood mononuclear cells, obtained in the second trimester of pregnancy. The receptors come from a female donor with multiple sclerosis, enrolled in a pregnancy study. Both conserved end residues are part of each CDR3. The D gene is left open where the match is weak. For some rows the clone size is stated as once, few or many, or as a class when expanded; others skip it.

J: TRBJ1-5; V: TRBV23-1; length: 14; D: .; size: .; CDR3: CASRLAGANQPQHF; DNA: TGCGCCAGCAGACTTGCGGGGGCCAATCAGCCCCAGCATTTT
J: TRBJ2-6; V: TRBV6-1; length: 11; D: .; size: .; CDR3: CASSETPRQTF; DNA: TGTGCCAGCAGTGAAACCCCAAGACAGACTTTC
J: TRBJ1-1; V: TRBV4-2; length: 16; D: .; size: .; CDR3: CASSQDLPTANTEAFF; DNA: TGTGCCAGCAGCCAAGATCTTCCGACAGCGAACACTGAAGCTTTCTTT
J: TRBJ2-2; V: TRBV4-3; length: 16; D: .; size: .; CDR3: CASSQGGGANTGELFF; DNA: TGCGCCAGCAGCCAAGGCGGGGGCGCGAACACCGGGGAGCTGTTTTTT
J: TRBJ1-2; V: TRBV30; length: 11; D: .; size: once; CDR3: CAGGGGVGYTF; DNA: TGTGCCGGCGGGGGGGGAGTAGGCTACACCTTC
J: TRBJ2-1; V: TRBV27; length: 16; D: .; size: .; CDR3: CASSLRGWGRGNEQFF; DNA: TGTGCCAGCAGTTTACGGGGGTGGGGCAGGGGGAATGAGCAGTTCTTC
J: TRBJ2-1; V: TRBV5-1; length: 15; D: .; size: .; CDR3: CASSFEPFSYNEQFF; DNA: TGCGCCAGCAGCTTCGAGCCGTTCTCCTACAATGAGCAGTTCTTC
J: TRBJ2-3; V: TRBV2; length: 13; D: .; size: .; CDR3: CASSGTGTDTQYF; DNA: TGTGCCAGCAGTGGAACTGGCACAGATACGCAGTATTTT
J: TRBJ2-1; V: TRBV15; length: 16; D: TRBD2; size: .; CDR3: CATSRIPLAGYNEQFF; DNA: TGTGCCACCAGCAGGATACCCCTAGCGGGATACAATGAGCAGTTCTTC
J: TRBJ2-6; V: TRBV7-9; length: 17; D: TRBD1; size: .; CDR3: CASSLEGAAPGANVLTF; DNA: TGTGCCAGCAGCTTAGAGGGGGCTGCTCCTGGGGCCAACGTCCTGACTTTC
J: TRBJ2-3; V: TRBV6-6; length: 16; D: TRBD2; size: .; CDR3: CASRGPGGSSTDTQYF; DNA: TGTGCCAGCAGGGGCCCGGGCGGGAGTAGCACAGATACGCAGTATTTT
J: TRBJ2-1; V: TRBV19; length: 15; D: .; size: .; CDR3: CASRPTRDSYNEQFF; DNA: TGTGCCAGTAGACCTACTAGAGACTCCTACAATGAGCAGTTCTTC
J: TRBJ1-1; V: TRBV10-1; length: 17; D: TRBD1; size: .; CDR3: CASSEVWVKTGTTEAFF; DNA: TGCGCCAGCAGTGAAGTTTGGGTGAAGACAGGGACGACCGAAGCTTTCTTT
J: TRBJ1-1; V: TRBV5-4; length: 16; D: TRBD1; size: .; CDR3: CASSLKGARMNTEAFF; DNA: TGTGCCAGCAGCTTGAAGGGGGCCCGAATGAACACTGAAGCTTTCTTT
J: TRBJ2-7; V: TRBV7-6; length: 13; D: .; size: once; CDR3: CASSAQGFHEQYF; DNA: TGTGCCAGCAGCGCCCAGGGGTTCCACGAGCAGTACTTC
J: TRBJ2-6; V: TRBV6-5; length: 14; D: TRBD2; size: .; CDR3: CASAREAGANVLTF; DNA: TGTGCCAGCGCACGGGAGGCCGGGGCCAACGTCCTGACTTTC
J: TRBJ1-1; V: TRBV19; length: 13; D: .; size: .; CDR3: CASSLSGGTEAFF; DNA: TGTGCCAGTAGTCTGAGCGGAGGCACTGAAGCTTTCTTT
J: TRBJ2-7; V: TRBV13; length: 14; D: .; size: .; CDR3: CASSLGSGAYEQYF; DNA: TGTGCCAGCAGCTTAGGTAGCGGAGCCTACGAGCAGTACTTC